The entry that follows covers one T cell receptor beta chain sequence. Using immunoSEQ multiplex PCR, the repertoire was profiled, and TCRdb retains in-frame clones only, with some absent. The data show around 190,000 clones, approximately 85% seen once. These data originate in a study of blood T cell repertoires in COVID-19. Study-wide background: Some COVID-19 samples were acute and others convalescent; all came from the United States, Italy and Spain. T cells, B-cell-depleted T cells, or PBMCs supplied cDNA or gDNA.

Unmatched junction bases numbered 11, after V lost 3 bases and J lost 3 bases. Germline CDR1 reads SGHRS; CDR2 reads YFSETQ. This CDR3 region has 17 residues. V gene TRBV5-1 combines with J gene TRBJ1-1; 10 bases are a match to TRBD1. Sequencing was done on a sample of peripheral blood. The sequence came from a woman aged 60-75 years with acute or convalescent COVID-19. This CDR3 is CASSSLDRGRVYTEAFF. CDR3 in DNA: TGCGCCAGCAGCTCCCTTGACAGGGGGCGCGTCTACACTGAAGCTTTCTTT.